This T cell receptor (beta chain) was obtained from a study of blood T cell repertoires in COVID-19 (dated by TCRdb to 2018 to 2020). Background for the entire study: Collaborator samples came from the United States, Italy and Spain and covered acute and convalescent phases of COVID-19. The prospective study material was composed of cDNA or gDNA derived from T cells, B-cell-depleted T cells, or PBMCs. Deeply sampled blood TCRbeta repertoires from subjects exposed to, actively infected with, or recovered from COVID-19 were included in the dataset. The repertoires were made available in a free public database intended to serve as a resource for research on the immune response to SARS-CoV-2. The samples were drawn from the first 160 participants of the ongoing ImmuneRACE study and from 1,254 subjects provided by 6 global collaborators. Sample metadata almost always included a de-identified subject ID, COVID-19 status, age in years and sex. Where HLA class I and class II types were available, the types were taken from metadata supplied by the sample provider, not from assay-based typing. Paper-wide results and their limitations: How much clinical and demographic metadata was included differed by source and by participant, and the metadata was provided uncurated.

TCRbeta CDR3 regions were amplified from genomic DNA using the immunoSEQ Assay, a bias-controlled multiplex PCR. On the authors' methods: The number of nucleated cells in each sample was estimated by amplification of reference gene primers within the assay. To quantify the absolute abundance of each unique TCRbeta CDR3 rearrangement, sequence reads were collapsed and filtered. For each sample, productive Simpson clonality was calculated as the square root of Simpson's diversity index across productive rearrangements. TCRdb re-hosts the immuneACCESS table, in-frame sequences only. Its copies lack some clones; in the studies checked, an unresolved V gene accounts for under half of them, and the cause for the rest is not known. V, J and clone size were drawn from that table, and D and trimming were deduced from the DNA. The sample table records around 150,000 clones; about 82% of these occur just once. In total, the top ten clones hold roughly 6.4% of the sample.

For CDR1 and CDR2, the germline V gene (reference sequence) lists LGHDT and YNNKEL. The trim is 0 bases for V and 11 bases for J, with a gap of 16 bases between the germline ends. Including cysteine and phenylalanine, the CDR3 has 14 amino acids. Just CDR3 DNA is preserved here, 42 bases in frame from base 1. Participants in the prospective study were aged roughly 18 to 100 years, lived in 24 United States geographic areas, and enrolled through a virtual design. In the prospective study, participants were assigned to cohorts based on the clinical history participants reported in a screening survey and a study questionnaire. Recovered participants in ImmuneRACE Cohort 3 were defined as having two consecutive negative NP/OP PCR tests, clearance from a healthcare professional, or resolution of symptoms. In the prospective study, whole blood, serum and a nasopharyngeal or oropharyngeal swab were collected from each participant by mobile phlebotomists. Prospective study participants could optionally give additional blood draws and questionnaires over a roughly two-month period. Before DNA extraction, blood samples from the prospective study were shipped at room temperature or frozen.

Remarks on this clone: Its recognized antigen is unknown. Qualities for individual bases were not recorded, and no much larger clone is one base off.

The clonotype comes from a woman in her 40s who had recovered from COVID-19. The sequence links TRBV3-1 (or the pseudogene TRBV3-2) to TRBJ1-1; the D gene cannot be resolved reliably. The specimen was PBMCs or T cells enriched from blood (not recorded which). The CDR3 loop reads CASSQEELGGLAFF. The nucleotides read TGTGCCAGCAGCCAAGAGGAATTGGGAGGTTTGGCTTTCTTT.